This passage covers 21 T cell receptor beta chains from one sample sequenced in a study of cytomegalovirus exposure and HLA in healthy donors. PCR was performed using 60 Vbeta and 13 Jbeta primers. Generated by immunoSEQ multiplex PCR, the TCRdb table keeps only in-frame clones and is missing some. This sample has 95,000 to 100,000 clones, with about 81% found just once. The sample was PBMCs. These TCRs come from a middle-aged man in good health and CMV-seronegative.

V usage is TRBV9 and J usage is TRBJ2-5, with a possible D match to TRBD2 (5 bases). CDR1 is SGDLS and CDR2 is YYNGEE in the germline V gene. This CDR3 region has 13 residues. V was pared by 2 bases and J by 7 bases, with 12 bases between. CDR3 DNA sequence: TGTGCCAGCAGCGTTTTAGAGGGAGCGACCCAGTACTTC. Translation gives CASSVLEGATQYF.

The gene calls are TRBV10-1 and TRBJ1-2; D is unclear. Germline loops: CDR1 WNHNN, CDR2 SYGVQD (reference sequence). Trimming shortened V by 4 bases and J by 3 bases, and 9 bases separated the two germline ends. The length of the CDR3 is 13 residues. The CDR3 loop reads CASSVGTDYGYTF. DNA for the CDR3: TGCGCCAGCAGTGTCGGTACGGACTATGGCTACACCTTC.

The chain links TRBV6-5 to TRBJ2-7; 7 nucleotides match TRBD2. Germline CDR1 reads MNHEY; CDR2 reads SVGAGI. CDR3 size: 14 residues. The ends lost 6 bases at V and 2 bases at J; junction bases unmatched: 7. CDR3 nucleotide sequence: TGTGCCAGCAGCCCCGGGACTACCGCCTACGAGCAGTACTTC. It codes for CASSPGTTAYEQYF.

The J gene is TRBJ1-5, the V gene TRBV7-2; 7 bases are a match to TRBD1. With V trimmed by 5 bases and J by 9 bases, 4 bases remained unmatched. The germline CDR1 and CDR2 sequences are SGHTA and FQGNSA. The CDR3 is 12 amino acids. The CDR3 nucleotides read TGTGCCAGCAGCCGGGACAGCTCGCCCCAGCATTTT. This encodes CASSRDSSPQHF. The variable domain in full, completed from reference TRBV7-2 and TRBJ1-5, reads GAGVSQSPSNKVTEKGKDVELRCDPISGHTALYWYRQSLGQGLEFLIYFQGNSAPDKSGLPSDRFSAERTGGSVSTLTIQRTQQEDSAVYLCASSRDSSPQHFGDGTRLSIL.

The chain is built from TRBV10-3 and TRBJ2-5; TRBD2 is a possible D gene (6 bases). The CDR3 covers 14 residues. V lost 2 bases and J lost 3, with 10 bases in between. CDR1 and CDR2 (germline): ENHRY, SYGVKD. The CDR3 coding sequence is TGTGCCATCAGTGAGACGGGAGTGGAAGAGACCCAGTACTTC. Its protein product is CAISETGVEETQYF.

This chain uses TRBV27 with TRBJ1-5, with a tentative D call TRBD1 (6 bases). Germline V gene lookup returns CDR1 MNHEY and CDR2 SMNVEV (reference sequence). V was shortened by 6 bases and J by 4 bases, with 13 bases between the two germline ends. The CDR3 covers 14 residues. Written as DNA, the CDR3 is TGTGCCAGCAGGACAGGAGGACTTAATCAGCCCCAGCATTTT. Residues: CASRTGGLNQPQHF.

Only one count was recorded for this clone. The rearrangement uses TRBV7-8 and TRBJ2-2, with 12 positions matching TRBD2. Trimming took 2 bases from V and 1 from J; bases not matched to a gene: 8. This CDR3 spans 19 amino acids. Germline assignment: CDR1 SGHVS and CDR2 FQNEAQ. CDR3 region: CASSLTTSGGAKNTGELFF. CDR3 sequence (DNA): TGTGCCAGCAGCTTAACGACTAGCGGGGGTGCTAAGAACACCGGGGAGCTGTTTTTT.

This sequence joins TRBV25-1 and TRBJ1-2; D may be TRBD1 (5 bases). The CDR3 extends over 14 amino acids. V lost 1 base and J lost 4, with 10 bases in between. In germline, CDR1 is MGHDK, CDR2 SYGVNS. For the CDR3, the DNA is TGTGCCAGCAGTGAATTGGGCAGGGCCTATGGCTACACCTTC. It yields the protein CASSELGRAYGYTF.

The CDR3 nucleotides read TGTGCCATCAGACAGGGGCTTGGGCGGGGACCATCCGCGAACACCGGGGAGCTGTTTTTT. Its protein product is CAIRQGLGRGPSANTGELFF. The chain recombines TRBV10-3 with TRBJ2-2; tentative D call: TRBD1 (7 bases). This CDR3 has 20 amino acids. Germline lookup yields CDR1 ENHRY and CDR2 SYGVKD. V lost 6 bases and J 0 bases, leaving 26 bases between the germline ends.

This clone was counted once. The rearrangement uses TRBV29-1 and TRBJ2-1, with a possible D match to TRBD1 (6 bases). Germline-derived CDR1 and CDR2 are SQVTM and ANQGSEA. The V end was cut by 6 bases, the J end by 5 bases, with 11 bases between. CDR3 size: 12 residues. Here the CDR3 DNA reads TGCAGCGTGGGGCGACAGGACAATGAGCAGTTCTTC. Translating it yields CSVGRQDNEQFF.

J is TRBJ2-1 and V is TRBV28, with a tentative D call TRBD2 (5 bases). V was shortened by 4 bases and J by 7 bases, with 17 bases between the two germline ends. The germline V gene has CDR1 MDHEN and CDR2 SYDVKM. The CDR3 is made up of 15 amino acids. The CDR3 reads CASSSRTLPGNEQFF. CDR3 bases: TGTGCCAGCAGTTCTCGGACTCTCCCCGGGAATGAGCAGTTCTTC.

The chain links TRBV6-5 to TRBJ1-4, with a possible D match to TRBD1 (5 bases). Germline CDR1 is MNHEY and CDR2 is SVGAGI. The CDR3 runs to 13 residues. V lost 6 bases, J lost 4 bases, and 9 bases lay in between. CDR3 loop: CASRPTVNEKLFF. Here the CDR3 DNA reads TGTGCCAGCAGGCCGACAGTTAATGAAAAACTGTTTTTT.

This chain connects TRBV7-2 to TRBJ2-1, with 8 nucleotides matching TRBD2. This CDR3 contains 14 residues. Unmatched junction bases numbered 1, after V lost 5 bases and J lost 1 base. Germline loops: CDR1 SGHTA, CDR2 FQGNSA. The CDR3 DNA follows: TGTGCCAGCAGCCCGGGGGGGTCCTACAATGAGCAGTTCTTC. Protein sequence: CASSPGGSYNEQFF. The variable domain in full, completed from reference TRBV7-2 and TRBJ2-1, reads GAGVSQSPSNKVTEKGKDVELRCDPISGHTALYWYRQSLGQGLEFLIYFQGNSAPDKSGLPSDRFSAERTGGSVSTLTIQRTQQEDSAVYLCASSPGGSYNEQFFGPGTRLTVL.

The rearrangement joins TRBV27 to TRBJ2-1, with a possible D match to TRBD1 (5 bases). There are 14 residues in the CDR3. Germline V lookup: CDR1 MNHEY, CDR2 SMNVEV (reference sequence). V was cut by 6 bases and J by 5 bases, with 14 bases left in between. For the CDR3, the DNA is TGTGCCAGCAGCCTCTGGGCAGGGAACAATGAGCAGTTCTTC. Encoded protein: CASSLWAGNNEQFF.

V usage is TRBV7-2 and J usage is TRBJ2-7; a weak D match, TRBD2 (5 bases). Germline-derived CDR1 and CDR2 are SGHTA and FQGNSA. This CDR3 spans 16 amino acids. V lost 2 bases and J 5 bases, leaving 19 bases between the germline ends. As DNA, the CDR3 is TGTGCCAGCAGCTTAAAGCCGTCTGGGCGAGCGGACGAGCAGTACTTC. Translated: CASSLKPSGRADEQYF.

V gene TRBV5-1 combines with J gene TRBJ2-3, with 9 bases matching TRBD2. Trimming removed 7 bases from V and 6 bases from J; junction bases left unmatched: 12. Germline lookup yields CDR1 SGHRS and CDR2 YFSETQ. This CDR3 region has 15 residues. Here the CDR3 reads CASAGTSPPGDTQYF. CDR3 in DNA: TGCGCCAGCGCCGGGACTAGCCCCCCGGGGGATACGCAGTATTTT.

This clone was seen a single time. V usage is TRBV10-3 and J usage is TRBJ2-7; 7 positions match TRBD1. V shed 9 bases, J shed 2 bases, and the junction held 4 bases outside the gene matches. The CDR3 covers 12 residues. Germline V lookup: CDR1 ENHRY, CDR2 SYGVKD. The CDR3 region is CAMGQSPYEQYF. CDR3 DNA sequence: TGTGCCATGGGACAGTCCCCCTACGAGCAGTACTTC.

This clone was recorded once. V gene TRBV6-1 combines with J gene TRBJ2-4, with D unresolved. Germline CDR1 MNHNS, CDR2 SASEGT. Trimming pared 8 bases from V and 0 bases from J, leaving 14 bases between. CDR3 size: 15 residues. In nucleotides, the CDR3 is TGTGCCAGCCGGTCAGACTTTCTAGCCAAAAACATTCAGTACTTC. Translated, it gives CASRSDFLAKNIQYF.

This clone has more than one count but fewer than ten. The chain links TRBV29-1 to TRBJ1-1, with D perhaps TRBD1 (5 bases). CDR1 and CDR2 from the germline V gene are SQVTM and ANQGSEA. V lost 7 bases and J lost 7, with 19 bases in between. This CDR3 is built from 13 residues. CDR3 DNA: TGCAGCGCAGCTTACAGGACACTGAATGAAGCTTTCTTT. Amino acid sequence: CSAAYRTLNEAFF.

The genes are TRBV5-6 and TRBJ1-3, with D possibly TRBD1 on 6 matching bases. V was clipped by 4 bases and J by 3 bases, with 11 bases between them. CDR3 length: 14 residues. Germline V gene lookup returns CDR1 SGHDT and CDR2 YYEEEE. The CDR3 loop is CASSPGQLGNTIYF. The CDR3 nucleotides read TGTGCCAGCAGCCCCGGACAGCTTGGAAACACCATATATTTT. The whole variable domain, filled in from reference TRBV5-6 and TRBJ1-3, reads DAGVTQSPTHLIKTRGQQVTLRCSPKSGHDTVSWYQQALGQGPQFIFQYYEEEERQRGNFPDRFSGHQFPNYSSELNVNALLLGDSALYLCASSPGQLGNTIYFGEGSWLTVV.

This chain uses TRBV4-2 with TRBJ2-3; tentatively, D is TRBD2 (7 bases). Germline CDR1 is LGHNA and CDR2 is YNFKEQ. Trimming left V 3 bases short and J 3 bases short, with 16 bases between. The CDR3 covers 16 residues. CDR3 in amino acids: CASSQVGGGETDTQYF. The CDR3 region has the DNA TGTGCCAGCAGCCAGGTAGGGGGGGGAGAGACAGATACGCAGTATTTT.